This T cell receptor beta chain was recovered during a study of cytomegalovirus exposure and HLA in healthy donors. Findings and limits, study-wide: Some TCR beta chains (roughly 160 of them) were listed as cytomegalovirus-associated.

In the PCR, 60 Vbeta and 13 Jbeta primers were used. In the original processing: The count from a later analysis was about 80 million unique TCR beta chains, 9.5 million to 11 million of them shared. The data were produced by immunoSEQ multiplex PCR, yet TCRdb's version contains in-frame clones alone and is incomplete. The D gene and trimming were derived from the DNA, and the V and J assignments and clone size from that table. The sample yields some 65,000 clones, 55% to 75% seen once. Points on this clone: Its antigen is unidentified.

The sequenced sample was PBMCs. This sequence was found in a woman aged 25 to 39 in good health and CMV-seronegative.

This CDR3 is CASSRDSLNTEAFF. CDR3 nucleotides: TGTGCCAGCAGTAGGGACAGCTTGAACACTGAAGCTTTCTTT. The chain couples TRBV6-6 to TRBJ1-1; 7 positions match TRBD1. V dropped 5 bases and J dropped 0; count of bases not matched to a gene: 3. CDR1 and CDR2 from the germline V gene are MNHNY and SVGAGI (reference sequence). The CDR3 extends over 14 amino acids.